This TCR beta chain was documented in a study of blood T cells in healthy people across ages. The use of a sample-barcoded 5' primer and a J-beta primer mix characterized a second PCR of about 7 to 12 cycles. TCRdb ran MiXCR on the 5' RACE reads and lists one entry per CDR3 protein. Altogether over a million distinct CDR3 sequences are present, about 40% being singletons, with the ten largest covering less than 8%. This CDR3 comprises 15 residues. Germline CDR1 KGHDR, CDR2 SFDVKD. The V end was cut by 2 bases, the J end by 6 bases, with 14 bases between. This clonotype occurred a few times. Sequencing was carried out using blood. This chain links TRBV24-1 with TRBJ2-3; the D is unclear. The sequence came from a woman aged 18-29 years in good health. CDR3 in DNA: TGTGCCACCAGTGATTCTTGGAACCCCGGGGATACGCAGTATTTT. This codes for CATSDSWNPGDTQYF.